The clone carrying this TCR beta chain came up a few times. Its cognate antigen is unknown. This sample stems from a study of T-cell reconstitution after alpha-beta-depleted transplantation in children. Preparation of the TCRbeta library was carried out with unique molecular identifiers. TCRdb itself ran the PCR reads through MiXCR, one entry per CDR3 protein. Altogether about 500,000 distinct CDR3 sequences are present, around 10% being singletons, with the ten largest covering less than 15%. Notes on the study in general: Expanded graft clones, several hundred of them, were reportedly the source of alpha-beta T cells about two months after transplant. Recipient T cells and thymic progenitors that survived were the source of the high TCRbeta diversity seen at day 60 in some patients. The authors attributed T-cell counts and diversity one year after transplant mostly to newly produced T cells.

The sequence derives from a female patient aged 2-15 years who had a stem cell transplant for aplastic anemia, so the T cells may come from the graft donor. The material was PBMCs, mostly from graft donor cells, obtained 180 days after TCRalphabeta/CD19-depleted stem cell transplant.

CDR3 amino acids: CASSLDRVGNIQYF. CDR3 coding DNA: TGTGCCAGCTCACTCGACAGGGTCGGAAACATTCAGTACTTC. The chain employs TRBV18 and TRBJ2-4, with 7 positions matching TRBD1. Losses at the gene ends were 4 bases for V and 6 bases for J; bases not matched to a gene: 6. The CDR3 contains 14 residues. Germline V CDR1 and CDR2: KGHSH, LQKENI.